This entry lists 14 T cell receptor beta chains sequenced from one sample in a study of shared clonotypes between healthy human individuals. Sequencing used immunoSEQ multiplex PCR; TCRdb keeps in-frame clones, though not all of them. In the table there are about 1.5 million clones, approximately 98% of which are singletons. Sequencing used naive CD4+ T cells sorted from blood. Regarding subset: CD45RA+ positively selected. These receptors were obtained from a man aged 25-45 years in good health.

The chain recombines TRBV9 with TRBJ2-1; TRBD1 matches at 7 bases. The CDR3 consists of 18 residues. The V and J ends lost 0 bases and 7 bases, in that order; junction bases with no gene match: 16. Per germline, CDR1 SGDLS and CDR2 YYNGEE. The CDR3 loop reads CASSVGGIRRQGRNEQFF. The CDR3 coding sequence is TGTGCCAGCAGCGTAGGGGGTATCAGGAGACAGGGTAGGAATGAGCAGTTCTTC.

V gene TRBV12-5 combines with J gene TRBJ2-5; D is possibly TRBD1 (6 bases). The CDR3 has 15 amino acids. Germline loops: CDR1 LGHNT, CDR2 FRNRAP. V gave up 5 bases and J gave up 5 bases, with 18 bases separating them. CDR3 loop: CASGVTGPAFETQYF. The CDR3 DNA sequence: TGTGCTAGTGGTGTTACAGGGCCCGCTTTCGAGACCCAGTACTTC.

The CDR3 loop is CASSQLGQRNTGELFF. The CDR3 nucleotides are TGCGCCAGCAGTCAATTGGGACAAAGGAACACCGGGGAGCTGTTTTTT. V and J are TRBV23-1 and TRBJ2-2, with D possibly TRBD1 on 6 matching bases. TRBV23-1 is known as an ORF, though its function is uncertain. V gave up 1 base and J gave up 1 base, with 10 bases separating them. The CDR3 extends over 16 amino acids.

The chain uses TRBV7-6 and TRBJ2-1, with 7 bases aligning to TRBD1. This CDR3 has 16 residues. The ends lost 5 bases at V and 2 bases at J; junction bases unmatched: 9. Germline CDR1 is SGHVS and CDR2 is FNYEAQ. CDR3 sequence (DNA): TGTGCCAGCAGCCCTAGGTGGACAGGCGCCTACAATGAGCAGTTCTTC. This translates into CASSPRWTGAYNEQFF.

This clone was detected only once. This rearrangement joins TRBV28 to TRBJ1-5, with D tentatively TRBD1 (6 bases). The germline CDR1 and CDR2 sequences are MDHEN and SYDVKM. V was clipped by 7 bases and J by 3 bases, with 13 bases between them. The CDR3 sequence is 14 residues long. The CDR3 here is CASKTGQFNQPQHF. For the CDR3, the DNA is TGTGCCAGCAAGACCGGACAGTTCAATCAGCCCCAGCATTTT.

CDR3 coding DNA: TGTGCCAGCAGCCCTAGAGACACCATATATTTT. This translates into CASSPRDTIYF. The V call is TRBV11-2, the J call TRBJ1-3; no clear D. Trimming took off 5 bases at V and 8 bases at J, with 7 bases between the two ends. The CDR3 totals 11 residues. The V gene's germline CDR1 is SGHAT and CDR2 FQNNGV. Drawing the rest from reference TRBV11-2 and TRBJ1-3, the complete variable domain is EAGVAQSPRYKIIEKRQSVAFWCNPISGHATLYWYQQILGQGPKLLIQFQNNGVVDDSQLPKDRFSAERLKGVDSTLKIQPAKLEDSAVYLCASSPRDTIYFGEGSWLTVV.

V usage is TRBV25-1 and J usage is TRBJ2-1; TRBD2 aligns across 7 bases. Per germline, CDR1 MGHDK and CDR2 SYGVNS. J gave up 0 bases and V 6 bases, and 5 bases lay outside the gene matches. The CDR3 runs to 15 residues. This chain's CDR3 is CASSTAGSSYNEQFF. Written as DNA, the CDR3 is TGTGCCAGCAGCACAGCGGGGAGCTCCTACAATGAGCAGTTCTTC.

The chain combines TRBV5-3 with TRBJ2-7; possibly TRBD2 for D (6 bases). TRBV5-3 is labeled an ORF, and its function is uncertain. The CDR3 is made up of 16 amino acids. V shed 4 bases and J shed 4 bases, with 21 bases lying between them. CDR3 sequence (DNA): TGTGCCAGAAGCCATAGCAGCGGCGGGAATTGGTACGAGCAGTACTTC. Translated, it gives CARSHSSGGNWYEQYF.

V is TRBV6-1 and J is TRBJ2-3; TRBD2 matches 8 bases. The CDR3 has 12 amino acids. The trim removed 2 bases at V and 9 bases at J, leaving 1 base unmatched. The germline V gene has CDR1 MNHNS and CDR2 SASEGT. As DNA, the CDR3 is TGTGCCAGCAGTGAAACGGGAGGGACGCAGTATTTT. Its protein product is CASSETGGTQYF.

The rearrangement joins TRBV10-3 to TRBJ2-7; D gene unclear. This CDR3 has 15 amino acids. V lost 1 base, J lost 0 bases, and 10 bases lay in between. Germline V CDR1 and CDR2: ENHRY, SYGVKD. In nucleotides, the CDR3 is TGTGCCATCAGTGAGTATGATAAACTCTCCTACGAGCAGTACTTC. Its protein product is CAISEYDKLSYEQYF.

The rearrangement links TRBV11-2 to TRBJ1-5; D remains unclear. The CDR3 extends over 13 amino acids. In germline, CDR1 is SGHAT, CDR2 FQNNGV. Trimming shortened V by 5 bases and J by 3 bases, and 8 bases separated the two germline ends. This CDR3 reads CASSRVDNQPQHF. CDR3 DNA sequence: TGTGCCAGCAGCAGGGTGGACAATCAGCCCCAGCATTTT.

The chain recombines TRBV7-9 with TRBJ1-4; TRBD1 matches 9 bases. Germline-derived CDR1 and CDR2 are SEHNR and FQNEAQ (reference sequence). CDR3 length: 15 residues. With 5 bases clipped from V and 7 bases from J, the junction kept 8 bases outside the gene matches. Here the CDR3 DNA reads TGTGCCAGCAGCCCCACAGGGGGCCTCGGTGAAAAACTGTTTTTT. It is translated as CASSPTGGLGEKLFF. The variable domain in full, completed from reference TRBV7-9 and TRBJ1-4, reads DTGVSQNPRHKITKRGQNVTFRCDPISEHNRLYWYRQTLGQGPEFLTYFQNEAQLEKSRLLSDRFSAERPKGSFSTLEIQRTEQGDSAMYLCASSPTGGLGEKLFFGSGTQLSVL.

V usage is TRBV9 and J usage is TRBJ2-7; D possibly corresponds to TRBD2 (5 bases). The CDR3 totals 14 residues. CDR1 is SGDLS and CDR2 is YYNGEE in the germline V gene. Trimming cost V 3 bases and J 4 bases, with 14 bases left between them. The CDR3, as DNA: TGTGCCAGCAGCGCAGACCCCAGCGGATACGAGCAGTACTTC. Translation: CASSADPSGYEQYF. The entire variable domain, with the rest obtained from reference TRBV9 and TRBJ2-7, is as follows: DSGVTQTPKHLITATGQRVTLRCSPRSGDLSVYWYQQSLDQGLQFLIQYYNGEERAKGNILERFSAQQFPDLHSELNLSSLELGDSALYFCASSADPSGYEQYFGPGTRLTVT.

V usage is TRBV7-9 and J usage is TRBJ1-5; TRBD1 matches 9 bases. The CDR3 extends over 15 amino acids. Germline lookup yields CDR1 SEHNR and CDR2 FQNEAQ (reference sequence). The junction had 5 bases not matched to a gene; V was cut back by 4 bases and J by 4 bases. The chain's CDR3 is CASSSGDRENQPQHF. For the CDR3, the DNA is TGTGCCAGCAGCTCGGGGGACAGGGAGAATCAGCCCCAGCATTTT.